This TCR beta chain was captured by sequencing in a study of chemoradiotherapy in HPV16-positive cancers. There are 14 residues in the CDR3. Trimming pared 0 bases from V and 0 bases from J, leaving 3 bases between. The V gene's germline CDR1 is SGDLS and CDR2 YYNGEE. The repertoire was sequenced with immunoSEQ multiplex PCR; TCRdb's copy has only in-frame clones and lacks some. Counted here are 7,900 or so clones, more than 70% occurring once; the ten biggest clones make up 1.9%. This clone was seen a handful of times. The TCR originated in a human donor with HPV-associated anogenital cancer. Sampling was carried out from a patient who underwent chemoradiotherapy. The chain couples TRBV9 to TRBJ2-2; D unclear. CDR3 amino acids: CASSVGPNTGELFF. CDR3 in DNA: TGTGCCAGCAGCGTAGGGCCGAACACCGGGGAGCTGTTTTTT. The full variable domain, completed using reference TRBV9 and TRBJ2-2, is DSGVTQTPKHLITATGQRVTLRCSPRSGDLSVYWYQQSLDQGLQFLIQYYNGEERAKGNILERFSAQQFPDLHSELNLSSLELGDSALYFCASSVGPNTGELFFGEGSRLTVL.